What follows are 22 T cell receptor beta chains derived from one specimen sequenced in a study of blood T cell repertoires in COVID-19. Assay used: immunoSEQ multiplex PCR; TCRdb lists only in-frame clones, some missing. The data contain 200,000 to 250,000 clones, about 90% of them seen just once; the ten biggest clones take up about 2.5%. Sequencing was carried out using peripheral blood. Receptors were obtained from a woman in her fifties or sixties with acute or convalescent COVID-19.

The chain couples TRBV20-1 to TRBJ1-3; D is possibly TRBD1 (5 bases). V gave up 3 bases and J gave up 4 bases, with 13 bases separating them. Germline V CDR1 and CDR2: DFQATT, SNEGSKA (reference sequence). The CDR3 consists of 14 residues. CDR3 residues: CSASEQGLGNTIYF. For the CDR3, the DNA is TGCAGTGCTAGTGAGCAGGGATTGGGAAACACCATATATTTT.

V and J are TRBV6-5 and TRBJ2-7; 9 nucleotides agree with TRBD1. The CDR3 covers 15 residues. CDR1 is MNHEY and CDR2 is SVGAGI in the germline V gene. Germline trimming cut 7 bases from V and 4 bases from J; bases unmatched to any gene: 11. CDR3 in amino acids: CASTPRDRAGYEQYF. CDR3 DNA: TGTGCCAGCACCCCCAGGGACAGGGCAGGGTACGAGCAGTACTTC.

The rearrangement joins TRBV19 to TRBJ1-1, with D possibly being TRBD1 (5 bases). Trimming removed 5 bases at V and 4 bases at J, with 17 bases between. Germline V gives CDR1 LNHDA, CDR2 SQIVND (reference sequence). The CDR3 is 15 residues long. The DNA for the CDR3 is TGTGCCAGTAGTGGGCGAGGCAGGGTGAGCACTGAAGCTTTCTTT. Protein: CASSGRGRVSTEAFF.

The chain uses TRBV11-2 and TRBJ2-1; 9 bases line up with TRBD2. V was pared by 5 bases and J by 8 bases, with 10 bases of the junction left unmatched. The CDR3 consists of 15 residues. Germline assignment: CDR1 SGHAT and CDR2 FQNNGV. In DNA form, the CDR3 reads TGTGCCAGCAGCCCAAGCGGGGGGTACCTGTATGAGCAGTTCTTC. Protein product: CASSPSGGYLYEQFF.

The chain recombines TRBV7-2 with TRBJ1-6; 7 bases are a match to TRBD1. Losses at the gene ends were 6 bases for V and 7 bases for J; bases not matched to a gene: 6. Germline CDR1 is SGHTA and CDR2 is FQGNSA. The CDR3 is 14 amino acids. The chain's CDR3 is CASRRTGLNSPLHF. In nucleotides, the CDR3 is TGTGCCAGCAGGAGGACAGGCTTGAATTCACCCCTCCACTTT.

V is TRBV5-5 and J is TRBJ1-1, with 7 bases lining up with TRBD1. The germline CDR1 and CDR2 sequences are SGHKS and YYEKEE (reference sequence). This CDR3 is built from 13 residues. Trimming removed 6 bases from V and 7 bases from J; junction bases left unmatched: 9. The CDR3 reads CASTVTGMVEAFF. CDR3 nucleotide sequence: TGTGCCAGCACCGTGACAGGGATGGTTGAAGCTTTCTTT.

The chain couples TRBV30 to TRBJ1-6; possibly TRBD1 for D (5 bases). In germline, CDR1 is GTSNPN, CDR2 SVGIG (reference sequence). This CDR3 has 15 amino acids. The V and J ends lost 5 bases and 4 bases respectively, with 15 bases between them. The CDR3 protein is CAWAVVGVYNSPLHF. The CDR3 DNA reads TGTGCCTGGGCGGTGGTAGGGGTTTATAATTCACCCCTCCACTTT.

This clone was recorded only once. The identical CDR3 is also encoded by other nucleotide sequences in the sample. This sequence joins TRBV9 and TRBJ2-5; D unclear. The CDR3 is made up of 13 amino acids. V was cut by 0 bases and J by 5 bases, with 8 bases left in between. The germline V gene encodes CDR1 SGDLS and CDR2 YYNGEE. CDR3 DNA sequence: TGTGCCAGCAGCGTAGCGGGTGGGGAGACCCAGTACTTC. This translates into CASSVAGGETQYF. The entire variable domain, with the rest obtained from reference TRBV9 and TRBJ2-5, is as follows: DSGVTQTPKHLITATGQRVTLRCSPRSGDLSVYWYQQSLDQGLQFLIQYYNGEERAKGNILERFSAQQFPDLHSELNLSSLELGDSALYFCASSVAGGETQYFGPGTRLLVL.

This clone occurred a few times. The V gene is TRBV27, the J gene TRBJ1-5; D unresolved. This CDR3 contains 12 residues. CDR1 is MNHEY and CDR2 is SMNVEV in the germline V gene (reference sequence). Between the trimmed V and J ends, which lost 1 base and 7 bases, there was a span of 5 bases. This chain's CDR3 is CASSLFGQPQHF. CDR3 coding DNA: TGTGCCAGCAGTTTATTCGGGCAGCCCCAGCATTTT.

The chain couples TRBV5-6 to TRBJ2-2; the match to TRBD2 covers 7 bases. There are 18 residues in the CDR3. J gave up 1 base and V 6 bases, and 15 bases lay outside the gene matches. Germline assignment: CDR1 SGHDT and CDR2 YYEEEE. CDR3 sequence: CASTSLGLAEQNTGELFF. CDR3 sequence (DNA): TGTGCCAGCACCTCGCTGGGGCTAGCGGAACAGAACACCGGGGAGCTGTTTTTT.

This clone was found once. The chain links TRBV6-5 to TRBJ1-2; D is undetermined. Germline V gene sequence: CDR1 MNHEY, CDR2 SVGAGI. CDR3 length equals 14 residues. V lost 8 bases, J lost 3 bases, and 16 bases lay in between. This CDR3 reads CASSRGEGDYGYTF. The CDR3 coding sequence is TGTGCCAGCTCACGGGGAGAGGGTGACTATGGCTACACCTTC.

The rearrangement uses TRBV6-4 and TRBJ2-1, with D tentatively TRBD2 (5 bases). There are 15 residues in the CDR3. The germline V gene encodes CDR1 MRHNA and CDR2 SNTAGT. V dropped 3 bases and J dropped 4 bases, with 13 bases sitting between them. CDR3 residues: CASSEKRVEYNEQFF. CDR3 in DNA: TGTGCCAGCAGTGAAAAGAGGGTCGAGTACAATGAGCAGTTCTTC.

The genes are TRBV19 and TRBJ2-7; weak D call: TRBD2 (6 bases). The CDR3 runs 15 residues. V lost 5 bases and J 4 bases, leaving 18 bases between the germline ends. In germline, CDR1 is LNHDA, CDR2 SQIVND (reference sequence). CDR3 nucleotides: TGTGCCAGTAGTGGAACAGGCGGGGCTTTTTACGAGCAGTACTTC. This sequence encodes CASSGTGGAFYEQYF.

This clone was detected once. The chain links TRBV18 to TRBJ2-7, with 8 bases lining up with TRBD1. CDR3 length: 15 residues. Trimming removed 3 bases from V and 2 bases from J; junction bases left unmatched: 6. The germline V gene has CDR1 KGHSH and CDR2 LQKENI. CDR3 in DNA: TGTGCCAGCTCACCGGGGACAGGTATAACCTACGAGCAGTACTTC. Its translation: CASSPGTGITYEQYF.

V is TRBV9 and J is TRBJ2-1; TRBD2 matches at 7 bases. Per germline, CDR1 SGDLS and CDR2 YYNGEE. V lost 1 base to trimming and J lost 4 bases; unmatched junction nucleotides: 5. There are 15 residues in the CDR3. The DNA of the CDR3 is TGTGCCAGCAGCGTAAAGGGAGGGAGGTACAATGAGCAGTTCTTC. This gives the protein CASSVKGGRYNEQFF.

This clone has a handful of counts. The chain recombines TRBV18 with TRBJ2-7; 10 bases map to TRBD2. CDR3 size: 15 residues. The trim removed 0 bases at V and 1 base at J, leaving 0 bases unmatched. CDR1 is KGHSH, CDR2 LQKENI, per germline. DNA for the CDR3: TGTGCCAGCTCACCACCACTAGCGGGGTCCTACGAGCAGTACTTC. Amino acids: CASSPPLAGSYEQYF.

This clone was detected only once. The V and J genes are TRBV10-3 and TRBJ2-1, with 7 bases that match TRBD2. V gave up 4 bases and J gave up 8 bases; unmatched junction bases: 14. The CDR3 extends over 16 amino acids. Germline CDR1 ENHRY, CDR2 SYGVKD. CDR3 amino acids: CAISGLEGLRVDEQFF. The DNA for the CDR3 is TGTGCCATCAGTGGTCTCGAGGGACTAAGAGTCGATGAGCAGTTCTTC.

The chain is built from TRBV2 and TRBJ1-5; 7 bases line up with TRBD1. From germline, CDR1 is SNHLY and CDR2 FYNNEI. Trimming cost V 4 bases and J 5 bases; bases outside gene matches: 2. This CDR3 comprises 13 residues. DNA for the CDR3: TGTGCCAGCAGTGGAACAGGGGATCAGCCCCAGCATTTT. Translated: CASSGTGDQPQHF. The full variable domain, rest sourced from reference TRBV2 and TRBJ1-5, is EPEVTQTPSHQVTQMGQEVILRCVPISNHLYFYWYRQILGQKVEFLVSFYNNEISEKSEIFDDQFSVERPDGSNFTLKIRSTKLEDSAMYFCASSGTGDQPQHFGDGTRLSIL.

This chain joins TRBV2 and TRBJ2-7; a possible D gene is TRBD1 (6 bases). Trimming took 5 bases from V and 1 from J, leaving 12 bases between them. The CDR3 contains 14 residues. Germline V lookup: CDR1 SNHLY, CDR2 FYNNEI. CDR3 in DNA: TGTGCCAGCAGTCCCCGGGACACATCCTACGAGCAGTACTTC. This encodes CASSPRDTSYEQYF.

This clone was counted a single time. The chain has TRBV10-3 and TRBJ1-1, with TRBD1 as a possible D gene (5 bases). CDR3 length equals 14 residues. Trimming removed 3 bases at V and 0 bases at J, with 8 bases between. Germline CDR1 is ENHRY and CDR2 is SYGVKD. CDR3 bases: TGTGCCATCAGTGACCGGGGGATGAACACTGAAGCTTTCTTT. As protein: CAISDRGMNTEAFF.

This clone was found once. The V and J genes are TRBV6-6 and TRBJ2-1; perhaps TRBD2 as D (5 bases). Trimming stripped 7 bases from V and 8 bases from J, with 15 bases between. The CDR3 is 13 amino acids. Germline assignment: CDR1 MNHNY and CDR2 SVGAGI (reference sequence). The CDR3 protein is CASKEANSYEQFF. The DNA for the CDR3 is TGTGCCAGCAAGGAGGCTAATTCTTATGAGCAGTTCTTC.

This clone was counted only a few times. The genes are TRBV18 and TRBJ2-7; 10 bases map to TRBD1. CDR1 is KGHSH, CDR2 LQKENI, per germline. The CDR3 has 14 amino acids. V lost 3 bases to trimming and J lost 2 bases; unmatched junction nucleotides: 1. The DNA for the CDR3 is TGTGCCAGCTCACCGACAGGGGGCCCCTACGAGCAGTACTTC. Its protein is CASSPTGGPYEQYF.